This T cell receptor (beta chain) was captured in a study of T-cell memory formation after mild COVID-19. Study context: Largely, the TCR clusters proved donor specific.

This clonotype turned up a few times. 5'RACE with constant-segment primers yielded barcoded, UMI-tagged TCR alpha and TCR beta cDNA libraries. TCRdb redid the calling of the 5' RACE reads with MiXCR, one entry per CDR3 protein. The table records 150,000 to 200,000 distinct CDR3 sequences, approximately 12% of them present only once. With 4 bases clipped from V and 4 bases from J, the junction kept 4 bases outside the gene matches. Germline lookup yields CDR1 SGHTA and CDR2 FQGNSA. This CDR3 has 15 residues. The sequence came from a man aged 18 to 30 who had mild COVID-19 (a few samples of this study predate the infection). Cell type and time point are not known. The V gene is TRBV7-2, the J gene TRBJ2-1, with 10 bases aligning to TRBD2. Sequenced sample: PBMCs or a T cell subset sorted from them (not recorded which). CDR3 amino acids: CASSSGLAEYNEQFF. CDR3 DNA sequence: TGTGCCAGCAGCTCCGGACTAGCGGAGTACAATGAGCAGTTCTTC.